The 21 T cell receptor beta chains presented below share a single source sample, sequenced in a study of blood T cell repertoires in COVID-19. Profiling relied on immunoSEQ multiplex PCR, and the TCRdb table lists in-frame clones only, not all of them. The table shows roughly 380,000 clones, with 85% occurring only once. The specimen sequenced was peripheral blood. Every receptor here comes from a woman between 18 and 29 years old with acute or convalescent COVID-19.

In this sample, this clone turned up once. This chain connects TRBV2 to TRBJ2-3; the match to TRBD1 covers 7 bases. V gave up 8 bases and J gave up 5 bases; unmatched junction bases: 7. The V gene's germline CDR1 is SNHLY and CDR2 FYNNEI. CDR3 length: 13 residues. CDR3 protein: CASQQGSGDTQYF. DNA for the CDR3: TGTGCCAGCCAACAGGGGTCGGGAGATACGCAGTATTTT.

The CDR3 DNA is TGTGCCAGCAGTGAAGTCAGAAACACTGAAGCTTTCTTT. It is translated as CASSEVRNTEAFF. The gene calls are TRBV2 and TRBJ1-1; D gene uncertain. Per germline, CDR1 SNHLY and CDR2 FYNNEI. CDR3 length: 13 amino acids. V was pared by 1 base and J by 2 bases, with 5 bases between.

The genes are TRBV19 and TRBJ2-7; 10 bases fit TRBD1. With V trimmed by 6 bases and J by 5 bases, 7 bases remained unmatched. The CDR3 is made up of 14 amino acids. Germline values: CDR1 LNHDA, CDR2 SQIVND (reference sequence). The CDR3 sequence is CASSLRDRGHEQYF. The CDR3 DNA reads as TGTGCCAGTAGCCTTCGGGACAGGGGACACGAGCAGTACTTC.

The rearrangement uses TRBV18 and TRBJ1-1, with TRBD1 matching 9 bases. The V and J ends lost 0 bases and 4 bases, in that order; junction bases with no gene match: 6. The CDR3 runs to 16 residues. Germline CDR1 reads KGHSH; CDR2 reads LQKENI. CDR3 DNA sequence: TGTGCCAGCTCACCACCGAGCACAGGGGGCTTCACTGAAGCTTTCTTT. This sequence encodes CASSPPSTGGFTEAFF.

This chain joins TRBV3-1 (or the pseudogene TRBV3-2) and TRBJ2-2, with a tentative D call TRBD1 (6 bases). Per the germline V gene, CDR1 is LGHDT and CDR2 is YNNKEL (reference sequence). The V end lost 1 base, the J end lost 5 bases, and 8 bases lay between the germline ends. This CDR3 region has 14 residues. The CDR3 nucleotides read TGTGCCAGCAGCCAAGGGACAGTTACCGGGGAGCTGTTTTTT. The encoded protein is CASSQGTVTGELFF.

This chain joins TRBV7-8 and TRBJ2-7; D ambiguous. CDR1 and CDR2 (germline): SGHVS, FQNEAQ. The ends were cut back, 5 bases at V and 0 bases at J, with 14 bases in the middle. The CDR3 has 15 residues. CDR3 sequence: CASSPQTSPSYEQYF. DNA of the CDR3: TGTGCCAGCAGCCCTCAGACTTCTCCCTCCTACGAGCAGTACTTC. The full variable domain, its missing parts supplied by reference TRBV7-8 and TRBJ2-7, is GAGVSQSPRYKVAKRGQDVALRCDPISGHVSLFWYQQALGQGPEFLTYFQNEAQLDKSGLPSDRFFAERPEGSVSTLKIQRTQQEDSAVYLCASSPQTSPSYEQYFGPGTRLTVT.

The V gene is TRBV5-5, the J gene TRBJ1-3; D is unresolved. Per germline, CDR1 SGHKS and CDR2 YYEKEE (reference sequence). The CDR3 extends over 16 amino acids. The ends were cut back, 1 base at V and 0 bases at J, with 11 bases in the middle. CDR3 sequence reads: CASSLRAGDSGNTIYF. Written as DNA, the CDR3 is TGTGCCAGCAGCTTGAGGGCGGGAGACTCTGGAAACACCATATATTTT.

This chain connects TRBV7-8 to TRBJ1-4, with D perhaps matching TRBD1 (6 bases). Trimming stripped 1 base from V and 8 bases from J, with 11 bases between. The CDR3 runs to 14 residues. Germline V gene sequence: CDR1 SGHVS, CDR2 FQNEAQ. CDR3 sequence reads: CASSLEAGVEKLFF. CDR3 DNA sequence: TGTGCCAGCAGCTTAGAGGCAGGGGTCGAAAAACTGTTTTTT.

This chain connects TRBV21-1 to TRBJ1-2; the DNA was not compared with TRBD1, the D call given in the table. TRBV21-1 is a listed pseudogene. This CDR3 is 13 amino acids long. The CDR3 bases are TGTGCCAGCAGCCCAAAGGGGGTAGATGGCTACACCTTC. Amino acids: CASSPKGVDGYTF.

V gene TRBV18 combines with J gene TRBJ1-4; D remains ambiguous. The germline V gene encodes CDR1 KGHSH and CDR2 LQKENI. The CDR3 runs 15 residues. V was cut by 2 bases and J by 0 bases, with 7 bases left in between. The CDR3 nucleotides are TGTGCCAGCTCACCAGAGTATGCAACTAATGAAAAACTGTTTTTT. Its protein product is CASSPEYATNEKLFF.

V is TRBV25-1 and J is TRBJ1-3; 7 nucleotides align to TRBD1. V dropped 5 bases and J dropped 1; count of bases not matched to a gene: 5. Germline V gene lookup returns CDR1 MGHDK and CDR2 SYGVNS. The CDR3 is 15 amino acids. Here the CDR3 reads CASSRRGNSGNTIYF. The DNA for the CDR3 is TGTGCCAGCAGTCGCAGGGGGAATTCTGGAAACACCATATATTTT. The entire variable domain, with the rest obtained from reference TRBV25-1 and TRBJ1-3, is as follows: EADIYQTPRYLVIGTGKKITLECSQTMGHDKMYWYQQDPGMELHLIHYSYGVNSTEKGDLSSESTVSRIRTEHFPLTLESARPSHTSQYLCASSRRGNSGNTIYFGEGSWLTVV.

The rearrangement joins TRBV27 to TRBJ1-4, with D possibly being TRBD1 (6 bases). This CDR3 contains 14 residues. Trimming took off 5 bases at V and 8 bases at J, with 15 bases between the two ends. Germline V gene lookup returns CDR1 MNHEY and CDR2 SMNVEV (reference sequence). The CDR3 DNA is TGTGCCAGCAGTACGTGGGACAAGGTCGAAAAACTGTTTTTT. Translated, it gives CASSTWDKVEKLFF. Combining the CDR3 with reference TRBV27 and TRBJ1-4 gives the whole variable domain EAQVTQNPRYLITVTGKKLTVTCSQNMNHEYMSWYRQDPGLGLRQIYYSMNVEVTDKGDVPEGYKVSRKEKRNFPLILESPSPNQTSLYFCASSTWDKVEKLFFGSGTQLSVL.

The rearrangement joins TRBV6-5 to TRBJ1-2; TRBD1 aligns across 8 bases. The germline V gene has CDR1 MNHEY and CDR2 SVGAGI. V gave up 6 bases and J gave up 1 base; unmatched junction bases: 7. The CDR3 has 15 amino acids. The CDR3, as DNA: TGTGCCAGCAGGACGGGACAGGCGATTAACTATGGCTACACCTTC. Its protein is CASRTGQAINYGYTF.

The table lists this clone with a count of one. The chain is built from TRBV27 and TRBJ1-2; TRBD1 agrees at 10 bases. The CDR3 spans 15 residues. V trimming: 3 bases; J trimming: 3 bases; junction bases outside the gene matches: 4. Germline assignment: CDR1 MNHEY and CDR2 SMNVEV (reference sequence). CDR3 amino acids: CASSFGQGVYYGYTF. The CDR3 coding sequence is TGTGCCAGCAGTTTTGGACAGGGGGTTTACTATGGCTACACCTTC.

The gene calls are TRBV5-4 and TRBJ2-5; 14 nucleotides align to TRBD2. The junction had 4 bases not matched to a gene; V was cut back by 4 bases and J by 5 bases. CDR3 length equals 15 residues. Germline V CDR1 and CDR2: SGHNT, YYREEE (reference sequence). CDR3 protein: CASSPGTSGGETQYF. In DNA, the CDR3 is TGTGCCAGCAGCCCCGGGACTAGCGGGGGTGAGACCCAGTACTTC.

The chain employs TRBV5-8 and TRBJ1-2, with TRBD1 matching 7 bases. The CDR3 sequence is 15 residues long. The germline gives CDR1 SGHTS, CDR2 YDEGEE. J was trimmed by 4 bases and V by 0 bases; bases with no gene match: 6. CDR3 loop: CASSLAVRGVYGYTF. The CDR3 DNA is TGTGCCAGCAGCTTGGCCGTCAGGGGGGTCTATGGCTACACCTTC.

This clone was picked up a small number of times. The rearrangement links TRBV2 to TRBJ2-1; 12 nucleotides agree with TRBD2. The germline V gene has CDR1 SNHLY and CDR2 FYNNEI. V shed 10 bases and J 8 bases; nucleotides not matched to a gene: 12. The CDR3 loop spans 15 amino acids. CDR3 DNA sequence: TGTGCCACCCTGGATCTAGCGGGGGGGAATGATGAGCAGTTCTTC. Translating it yields CATLDLAGGNDEQFF.

The chain employs TRBV21-1 and TRBJ1-4; the table's D call, TRBD1, has no DNA check behind it. TRBV21-1 is a documented pseudogene. The CDR3 contains 12 residues. CDR3 DNA sequence: TGTGCCAGCAGCGACAGTAATGAAAAACTGTTTTTT. Amino acid sequence: CASSDSNEKLFF.

The rearrangement uses TRBV30 and TRBJ2-1; 9 positions match TRBD1. Unmatched junction bases numbered 8, after V lost 1 base and J lost 4 bases. In germline, CDR1 is GTSNPN, CDR2 SVGIG (reference sequence). The CDR3 runs 16 residues. CDR3 nucleotide sequence: TGTGCCTGGAGTGCGACCGGGACAGGGTTTTACAATGAGCAGTTCTTC. Translating it yields CAWSATGTGFYNEQFF.

J is TRBJ1-6 and V is TRBV27, with 9 bases fitting TRBD1. CDR1 and CDR2 (germline): MNHEY, SMNVEV (reference sequence). CDR3 length: 14 residues. After removal of 7 bases from V and 8 bases from J, the junction contained 6 bases not matched to a gene. The DNA of the CDR3 is TGTGCCAGCACCCCCGGGACAGGGTATTCACCCCTCCACTTT. This sequence encodes CASTPGTGYSPLHF.

The chain couples TRBV7-9 to TRBJ1-6; D perhaps matches TRBD1 (6 bases). V lost 6 bases and J lost 0, with 12 bases in between. Germline CDR1 SEHNR, CDR2 FQNEAQ (reference sequence). CDR3 length: 16 residues. For the CDR3, the DNA is TGTGCCAGCAGGGGGGCTGCGAGCTCCTATAATTCACCCCTCCACTTT. Translation: CASRGAASSYNSPLHF.